Listed below are T cell receptor beta chains from one sample, sequenced in a study of T cells in Graves' hyperthyroidism and ophthalmopathy. TCRdb itself ran the multiplex PCR reads through MiXCR, one entry per CDR3 protein. In the table there are about 710,000 distinct CDR3 sequences, approximately 16% of which are singletons. Sequencing was performed on blood. These receptors came from a man between 18 and 35 years old with Graves' hyperthyroidism. Each CDR3 is given with its conserved first and last residue. D genes are given only for firm matches. Not every row has a clone size; where given, it reads once, few, many or a size class.

TGTGCCAGCAGTCACAGGGAAGAGACCCAGTACTTC,CASSHREETQYF,NA,TRBV6-2/TRBV6-3,TRBJ2-5,NA
TGTGCCAGCTCCGGAGGCTATGAAGCTTTCTTT,CASSGGYEAFF,NA,TRBV6-1,TRBJ1-1,few
TGTGCCAGCAGTTTATTGGTCGGGACAGCTAATTCACCCCTCCACTTT,CASSLLVGTANSPLHF,TRBD1,TRBV28,TRBJ1-6,many
TGTGCCAGCAGTGAAGCTGAGAACACTGAAGCTTTCTTT,CASSEAENTEAFF,NA,TRBV2,TRBJ1-1,many
TGTGCCAGCAGCCCCGGCCTGGGACAGGGTTTAAATGAGCAGTTCTTC,CASSPGLGQGLNEQFF,TRBD1,TRBV5-4,TRBJ2-1,NA
TGCGCCAGTTCTAGCGGGAGCGTCAATGAGCAGTTCTTC,CASSSGSVNEQFF,TRBD2,TRBV5-1,TRBJ2-1,many
TGTGCCAGCGGACCTCCCTACGAGCAGTACTTC,CASGPPYEQYF,NA,TRBV2,TRBJ2-7,many
TGTGCCAGTAGACAGACAGGGGGTACATACTACGAGCAGTACTTC,CASRQTGGTYYEQYF,TRBD1,TRBV19,TRBJ2-7,few
TGTGCCAGCAGTTTGGACAGGGGGCTGGACACTGAAGCTTTCTTT,CASSLDRGLDTEAFF,TRBD1,TRBV5-6,TRBJ1-1,many
TGTGCCAGCAGCGCGTCCGGGACTAGCGGCAGCACAGATACGCAGTATTTT,CASSASGTSGSTDTQYF,TRBD2,TRBV6-1,TRBJ2-3,many
TGTGCCAGCAGTTCCCGGGACCTGGGGCAAGAGACCCAGTACTTC,CASSSRDLGQETQYF,NA,TRBV28,TRBJ2-5,many
TGTGCCAGCAGCACGGACGACACAGATACGCAGTATTTT,CASSTDDTDTQYF,NA,TRBV7-3,TRBJ2-3,few
TGTGCCAGCAGCTTGTGGGGATCCGGCCGGAACACTGAAGCTTTCTTT,CASSLWGSGRNTEAFF,NA,TRBV28,TRBJ1-1,few
TGTGCCAGTAGTCGGGACTTTACCTCCTACGAGCAGTACTTC,CASSRDFTSYEQYF,NA,TRBV19,TRBJ2-7,NA
TGTGCCAGCAGCCCCGACAGGGCGTCGAGGACCGGGGAGCTGTTTTTT,CASSPDRASRTGELFF,TRBD1,TRBV7-9,TRBJ2-2,NA
TGTGCCAGCAGTTCGCCGGGACTAGCGGGAGGCGAGACCCAGTACTTC,CASSSPGLAGGETQYF,TRBD2,TRBV12-3/TRBV12-4,TRBJ2-5,NA
TGTGCCAGCAGCCCCCCACGACTAGCGGGAGATTACGAGCAGTACTTC,CASSPPRLAGDYEQYF,TRBD2,TRBV2,TRBJ2-7,NA
TGTGCCAGTAGTCCGGGTGACGGTACTGAAGCTTTCTTT,CASSPGDGTEAFF,NA,TRBV19,TRBJ1-1,NA
TGTGCCAGCAGTTTTACAGACTATAGCAATCAGCCCCAGCATTTT,CASSFTDYSNQPQHF,NA,TRBV28,TRBJ1-5,few
TGTGCCAGCAGCTTGGGACAGCCGACATTGACTGCTACGGAGCAGTACTTC,CASSLGQPTLTATEQYF,TRBD1,TRBV7-2,TRBJ2-7,NA
TGTGCCAGCAGCCACCCGGGACAGGGGGCGGGGAATGAGCAGTTCTTC,CASSHPGQGAGNEQFF,TRBD1,TRBV3-1,TRBJ2-1,NA
TGTGCCAGCTCACCACCGCAGGCTTTAGCCAAAAACATTCAGTACTTC,CASSPPQALAKNIQYF,NA,TRBV18,TRBJ2-4,many
TGTGCCAGCAGTCCAACCCCGACAGTTCATAGCAATCAGCCCCAGCATTTT,CASSPTPTVHSNQPQHF,NA,TRBV27,TRBJ1-5,NA
TGTGCCAGCAGCTTAGCCGGCCACGACTCCTACGAGCAGTACTTC,CASSLAGHDSYEQYF,NA,TRBV13,TRBJ2-7,many
TGTGCCAGCAGATTCCAGGTCGGGGGCTACACCTTC,CASRFQVGGYTF,NA,TRBV12-3/TRBV12-4,TRBJ1-2,few
TGTGCCAGCAGTTTACGGCGCCTCACCCTTGGTGCGGTCCTAAGCACAGATACGCAGTATTTT,CASSLRRLTLGAVLSTDTQYF,NA,TRBV28,TRBJ2-3,many
TGTGCCAGCAGCTTTTGGACTAGCGCCTCCTACGAGCAGTACTTC,CASSFWTSASYEQYF,TRBD2,TRBV7-2,TRBJ2-7,few
TGTGCCAGTAGTATTAGGAATCCCGGGGCGGGCACTGAAGCTTTCTTT,CASSIRNPGAGTEAFF,NA,TRBV19,TRBJ1-1,NA
TGTGCCAGCAGCTTAGATAAGGTAGCGTTCCACAATGAGCAGTTCTTC,CASSLDKVAFHNEQFF,NA,TRBV11-2,TRBJ2-1,NA
TGTGCCAGCAGTGATCTTCTCGGCACAGGGGGCTTCTCCTACAATGAGCAGTTCTTC,CASSDLLGTGGFSYNEQFF,TRBD1,TRBV2,TRBJ2-1,NA
TGTGCCAGCAGCGTATCAAGCGGGGTAAGATACGAGCAGTACTTC,CASSVSSGVRYEQYF,TRBD2,TRBV9,TRBJ2-7,many
TGTGCCAGTAGTATGAGCCAAGGGGTGAACACTGAAGCTTTCTTT,CASSMSQGVNTEAFF,NA,TRBV19,TRBJ1-1,many
TGTGCCAGCAGTTTAGGGGGGCTCTCTGGCTACACCTTC,CASSLGGLSGYTF,NA,TRBV27,TRBJ1-2,NA
TGTGCCAGCAGTTACGGGACACCGGGGACTGAAGCTTTCTTT,CASSYGTPGTEAFF,NA,TRBV6-1,TRBJ1-1,many
TGTGCCAGCAGCTTAACGGGGGATCCCTCCTACGAGCAGTACTTC,CASSLTGDPSYEQYF,NA,TRBV7-3,TRBJ2-7,many
TGTGCCAGCAGCCAAAGCGCTGGGACGGCCGAGTACGAGCAGTACTTC,CASSQSAGTAEYEQYF,NA,TRBV3-1,TRBJ2-7,many
TGTGCCAGCAGGGGACTAGCGGGAGTGAGGTACTTC,CASRGLAGVRYF,TRBD2,TRBV12-3/TRBV12-4,TRBJ2-5,many
TGTGCCAGCGGGACGGGCAACACCGGGGAGCTGTTTTTT,CASGTGNTGELFF,NA,TRBV28,TRBJ2-2,few
TGCAGTGCTAGAGACGACCTAAATTTTCAGTACTTC,CSARDDLNFQYF,NA,TRBV20-1,TRBJ2-4,NA
TGTGCCAGCAGTTCCCGGCGCACGGTGGTAGAAGAGCAGTACTTC,CASSSRRTVVEEQYF,NA,TRBV27,TRBJ2-7,many
TGTGCCAGCAGCCGAGGACTAGCGGGACCCTCCTACGAGCAGTACTTC,CASSRGLAGPSYEQYF,TRBD2,TRBV28,TRBJ2-7,many
TGTGCCAGCAGCTTAGGACCTGAGCGGGAGCGAAACAATGAGCAGTTCTTC,CASSLGPERERNNEQFF,TRBD2,TRBV13,TRBJ2-1,NA
TGTGCTAGTGGTACAGGGACTAGCGGCACAGATACGCAGTATTTT,CASGTGTSGTDTQYF,TRBD2,TRBV12-5,TRBJ2-3,many
TGTGCCAGCAGCCCACCGGGGCGGGCTGGTACCGGGGAGCTGTTTTTT,CASSPPGRAGTGELFF,NA,TRBV28,TRBJ2-2,NA
TGTGCCTATGCTAGCGGGACCTACAATGAGCAGTTCTTC,CAYASGTYNEQFF,TRBD2,TRBV30,TRBJ2-1,NA
TGTGCCAGCAGGACTAGGACTAGCGGGAGCTATGAGCAGTTCTTC,CASRTRTSGSYEQFF,TRBD2,TRBV28,TRBJ2-1,many
TGTGCCACCAGCAGACCAGGACAGGGTAACGAGCAGTACTTC,CATSRPGQGNEQYF,TRBD1,TRBV15,TRBJ2-7,many
TGTGCCAGCAGCTTACGCGGGACGGAGGTCCAAGAGACCCAGTACTTC,CASSLRGTEVQETQYF,NA,TRBV11-1,TRBJ2-5,many
TGTGCCAGCACTGACGATTCGCGAGCCCAGTACTTC,CASTDDSRAQYF,NA,TRBV2,TRBJ2-5,many
TGTGCCAGCAGTACCCACCCGGACCCTAACAATCAGCCCCAGCATTTT,CASSTHPDPNNQPQHF,NA,TRBV28,TRBJ1-5,NA
TGCAGCGCCCGGAGTCTGAATGAGCAGTTCTTC,CSARSLNEQFF,NA,TRBV29-1,TRBJ2-1,many
TGTGCCAGCAGTTCTCCGACTCACTACGAGCAGTACTTC,CASSSPTHYEQYF,NA,TRBV6-2/TRBV6-3,TRBJ2-7,many
TGTGCCAGCAGTTCTGGTGGGGCCAACTATGGCTACACCTTC,CASSSGGANYGYTF,NA,TRBV28,TRBJ1-2,many
TGTGCCAGCAGCCACCCCGGGGGATGGGAGACCCAGTACTTC,CASSHPGGWETQYF,NA,TRBV3-1,TRBJ2-5,few
TGTGCCAGCAGCCGCGACGGGACAGACAATGAGCAGTTCTTC,CASSRDGTDNEQFF,TRBD1,TRBV7-2,TRBJ2-1,NA
TGCAGTGCTAGTTGGACAGGGGAGTATCAGCCCCAGCATTTT,CSASWTGEYQPQHF,TRBD1,TRBV20-1,TRBJ1-5,NA
TGCGCCAGCAGCTCCTTGGGGGGGTACACAGATACGCAGTATTTT,CASSSLGGYTDTQYF,TRBD2,TRBV5-1,TRBJ2-3,NA
TGCAGTGCTCTCCTGGGGGGGAAGGGGGAGCAGTACTTC,CSALLGGKGEQYF,TRBD2,TRBV20-1,TRBJ2-7,NA